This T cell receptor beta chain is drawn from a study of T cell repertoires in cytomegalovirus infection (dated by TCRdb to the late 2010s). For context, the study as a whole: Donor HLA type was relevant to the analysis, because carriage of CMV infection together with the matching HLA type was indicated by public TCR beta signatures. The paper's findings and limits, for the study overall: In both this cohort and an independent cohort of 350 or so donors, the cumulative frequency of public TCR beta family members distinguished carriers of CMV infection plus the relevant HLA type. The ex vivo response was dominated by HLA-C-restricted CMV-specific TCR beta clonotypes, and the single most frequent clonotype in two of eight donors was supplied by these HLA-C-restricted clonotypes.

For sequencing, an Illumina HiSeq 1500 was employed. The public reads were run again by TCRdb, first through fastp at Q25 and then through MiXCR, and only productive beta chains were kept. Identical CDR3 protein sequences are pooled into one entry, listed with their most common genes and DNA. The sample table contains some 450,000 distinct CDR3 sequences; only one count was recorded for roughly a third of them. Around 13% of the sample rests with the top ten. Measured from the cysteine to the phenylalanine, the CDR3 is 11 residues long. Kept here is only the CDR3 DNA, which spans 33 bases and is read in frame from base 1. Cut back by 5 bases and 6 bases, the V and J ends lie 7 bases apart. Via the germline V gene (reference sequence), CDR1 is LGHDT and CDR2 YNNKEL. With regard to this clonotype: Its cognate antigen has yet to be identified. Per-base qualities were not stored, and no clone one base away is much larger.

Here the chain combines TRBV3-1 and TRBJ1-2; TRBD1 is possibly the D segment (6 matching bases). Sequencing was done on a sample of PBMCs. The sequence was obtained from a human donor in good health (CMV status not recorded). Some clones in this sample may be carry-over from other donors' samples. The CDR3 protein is CASSNRDGYTF. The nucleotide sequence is TGTGCCAGCAGCAACAGGGATGGCTACACCTTC. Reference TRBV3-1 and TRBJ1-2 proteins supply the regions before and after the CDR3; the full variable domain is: DTAVSQTPKYLVTQMGNDKSIKCEQNLGHDTMYWYKQDSKKFLKIMFSYNNKELIINETVPNRFSPKSPDKAHLNLHINSLELGDSAVYFCASSNRDGYTFGSGTRLTVV.